One sample yielded the 5 T cell receptor beta chains listed below, sequenced in a study of CD8 T cells in ankylosing spondylitis. TCRdb processed the 5' RACE reads anew with MiXCR; each CDR3 protein has one entry. Found here are under 400,000 distinct CDR3 sequences, roughly 12% of them singletons; the top ten hold roughly 9.2%. Sequenced: blood, either unsorted or a sorted T cell fraction (not recorded which). These receptors were collected from a female donor with ankylosing spondylitis or in good health (not recorded which).

This clonotype appeared many times. This sequence joins TRBV5-1 and TRBJ2-3, with D perhaps matching TRBD1 or TRBD2 (5 bases each). V was trimmed by 0 bases and J by 6 bases, leaving 8 bases between them. The CDR3 covers 13 residues. Germline V gene data show CDR1 as SGHRS and CDR2 as YFSETQ. DNA for the CDR3: TGCGCCAGCAGCTTGGCATGGGGGGATACGCAGTATTTT. Translation gives CASSLAWGDTQYF.

The rearrangement links TRBV6-4 to TRBJ1-2; D is perhaps TRBD1 (5 bases). The length of the CDR3 is 12 residues. From germline, CDR1 is MRHNA and CDR2 SNTAGT. V was trimmed by 4 bases and J by 7 bases, leaving 10 bases between them. Here the CDR3 DNA reads TGTGCCAGCAGTGGGGGGACCGGTGGCTACACCTTC. Protein sequence: CASSGGTGGYTF.

This clonotype was recorded many times. The chain uses TRBV9 and TRBJ2-6; the D is unclear. Trimming removed 0 bases from V and 0 bases from J, with 4 bases in between. Germline V CDR1 and CDR2: SGDLS, YYNGEE. The CDR3 is 15 amino acids. CDR3: CASSVAGSGANVLTF. The CDR3 DNA follows: TGTGCCAGCAGCGTAGCCGGCTCTGGGGCCAACGTCCTGACTTTC.

Ten or more counts support this clonotype. The chain combines TRBV5-4 with TRBJ1-6; D is unclear. This CDR3 contains 12 residues. Germline V gene data show CDR1 as SGHNT and CDR2 as YYREEE (reference sequence). Trimming cost V 4 bases and J 10 bases, with 9 bases left between them. The CDR3 region has the DNA TGTGCCAGCAGCACCTGGGCCTCACCCCTCCACTTT. Amino acid sequence: CASSTWASPLHF.

The chain combines TRBV9 with TRBJ1-4; TRBD1 is a possible D gene (5 bases). The CDR3 contains 14 residues. V shed 3 bases and J shed 14 bases, with 20 bases lying between them. CDR1 is SGDLS and CDR2 is YYNGEE in the germline V gene. The CDR3 is CASSANARDARLFF. The CDR3 nucleotides are TGTGCCAGCAGCGCGAACGCCCGGGACGCCAGGCTGTTTTTT.